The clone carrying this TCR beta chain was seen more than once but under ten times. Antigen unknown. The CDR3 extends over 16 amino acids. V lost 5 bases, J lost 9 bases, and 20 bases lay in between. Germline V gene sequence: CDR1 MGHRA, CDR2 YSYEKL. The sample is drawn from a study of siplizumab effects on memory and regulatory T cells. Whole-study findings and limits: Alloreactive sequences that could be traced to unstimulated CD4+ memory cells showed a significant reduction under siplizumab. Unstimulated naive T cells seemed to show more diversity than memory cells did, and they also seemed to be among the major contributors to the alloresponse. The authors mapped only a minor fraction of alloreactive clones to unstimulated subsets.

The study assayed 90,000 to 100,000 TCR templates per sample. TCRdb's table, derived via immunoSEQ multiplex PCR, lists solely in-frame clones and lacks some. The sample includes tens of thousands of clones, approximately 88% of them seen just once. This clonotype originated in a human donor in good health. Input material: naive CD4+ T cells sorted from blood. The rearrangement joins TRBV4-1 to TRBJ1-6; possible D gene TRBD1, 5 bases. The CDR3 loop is CASSVGQGLKFSPLHF. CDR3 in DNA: TGCGCCAGCAGCGTGGGGCAGGGACTCAAGTTTTCACCCCTCCACTTT.